These 22 T cell receptor beta chains originate from one sample sequenced in a study of shared clonotypes between healthy human individuals. Repertoires were generated with immunoSEQ multiplex PCR, while TCRdb's copy carries only in-frame clones and drops some. The repertoire holds about 1 million clones, about four fifths seen once, with about 0.52% in the top ten. The source material was memory CD4+ T cells from PBMCs. Noted subset: CD45RA-negative fraction. The receptors originated from a man in his late teens or twenties in good health. Some clones in this sample may be carry-over from other donors' samples.

The chain carries TRBV2 and TRBJ2-1; D remains unclear. V lost 0 bases and J 6 bases, leaving 12 bases between the germline ends. CDR3 size: 15 residues. The germline V gene has CDR1 SNHLY and CDR2 FYNNEI. The CDR3 sequence: CASSEAILALNEQFF. DNA of the CDR3: TGTGCCAGCAGTGAAGCCATACTGGCCCTCAATGAGCAGTTCTTC. Complete variable domain (other parts from reference TRBV2 and TRBJ2-1): EPEVTQTPSHQVTQMGQEVILRCVPISNHLYFYWYRQILGQKVEFLVSFYNNEISEKSEIFDDQFSVERPDGSNFTLKIRSTKLEDSAMYFCASSEAILALNEQFFGPGTRLTVL.

V usage is TRBV27 and J usage is TRBJ2-1; D is uncertain. The CDR3 is 13 residues long. Trimming pared 1 base from V and 0 bases from J, leaving 1 base between. Germline loops: CDR1 MNHEY, CDR2 SMNVEV (reference sequence). The DNA for the CDR3 is TGTGCCAGCAGTTTATTCTCCTACAATGAGCAGTTCTTC. Protein product: CASSLFSYNEQFF.

The chain recombines TRBV6-5 with TRBJ1-5; 10 positions agree with TRBD1. This CDR3 comprises 15 residues. The V and J ends lost 5 bases and 3 bases, in that order; junction bases with no gene match: 4. Per the germline V gene, CDR1 is MNHEY and CDR2 is SVGAGI. The CDR3 coding sequence is TGTGCCAGCAGTCGGACAGGGGGGCCCAATCAGCCCCAGCATTTT. Residues: CASSRTGGPNQPQHF.

The chain links TRBV19 to TRBJ1-1; D might be TRBD1 (5 bases). Germline loops: CDR1 LNHDA, CDR2 SQIVND (reference sequence). Trimming cost V 9 bases and J 5 bases, with 16 bases left between them. The length of the CDR3 is 13 residues. The DNA for the CDR3 is TGTGCCAGCCTACGGGGCCTTGGGACTGAAGCTTTCTTT. Translating gives CASLRGLGTEAFF.

The V and J genes are TRBV28 and TRBJ1-5; D may be TRBD1 (6 bases). V was pared by 5 bases and J by 1 base, with 9 bases between. CDR1 and CDR2 from the germline V gene are MDHEN and SYDVKM. The CDR3 covers 14 residues. CDR3: CASSEGGSNQPQHF. DNA of the CDR3: TGTGCCAGCAGTGAGGGGGGAAGCAATCAGCCCCAGCATTTT.

This chain joins TRBV9 and TRBJ1-2, with D tentatively TRBD1 (5 bases). V shed 4 bases and J shed 2 bases, with 15 bases lying between them. Germline V gives CDR1 SGDLS, CDR2 YYNGEE. The CDR3 contains 15 residues. CDR3 amino acids: CASSPIVGGNYGYTF. As DNA, the CDR3 is TGTGCCAGCAGCCCAATTGTGGGGGGGAACTATGGCTACACCTTC. The complete variable domain, with remaining parts taken from reference TRBV9 and TRBJ1-2, reads DSGVTQTPKHLITATGQRVTLRCSPRSGDLSVYWYQQSLDQGLQFLIQYYNGEERAKGNILERFSAQQFPDLHSELNLSSLELGDSALYFCASSPIVGGNYGYTFGSGTRLTVV.

The rearrangement uses TRBV18 and TRBJ2-2; possibly TRBD2 for D (6 bases). Germline loops: CDR1 KGHSH, CDR2 LQKENI. V was trimmed by 2 bases and J by 5 bases, leaving 12 bases between them. The CDR3 length is 15 residues. This CDR3 is CASSPARGGTGELFF. CDR3 nucleotides: TGTGCCAGCTCACCAGCGCGGGGTGGAACCGGGGAGCTGTTTTTT.

The chain couples TRBV28 to TRBJ1-2; D gene uncertain. Trimming left V 0 bases short and J 4 bases short, with 9 bases between. CDR1 is MDHEN and CDR2 is SYDVKM in the germline V gene. The CDR3 totals 14 residues. The CDR3 DNA sequence: TGTGCCAGCAGTTTATGGGGCGCGGGCTATGGCTACACCTTC. Encoded protein: CASSLWGAGYGYTF.

This sequence joins TRBV14 and TRBJ1-4, with TRBD1 matching 7 bases. The CDR3 is 14 residues long. The V gene's germline CDR1 is SGHDN and CDR2 FVKESK. V trimming: 1 base; J trimming: 6 bases; junction bases outside the gene matches: 2. CDR3 nucleotides: TGTGCCAGCAGCCAAGGGACAGGATATGAAAAACTGTTTTTT. This translates into CASSQGTGYEKLFF.

This sequence joins TRBV6-5 and TRBJ1-3; tentatively, D is TRBD1 (6 bases). Germline V lookup: CDR1 MNHEY, CDR2 SVGAGI. The CDR3 sequence is 16 residues long. The V end was cut by 0 bases, the J end by 4 bases, with 13 bases between. The CDR3 loop is CASSYSTGARGNTIYF. The CDR3 bases are TGTGCCAGCAGTTACTCGACGGGGGCGAGAGGAAACACCATATATTTT.

Of note for this clone: Other DNA sequences in this sample translate to the same CDR3. CDR3 loop: CASSPLAGGYNEQFF. The CDR3 DNA reads TGTGCCAGCTCACCGTTAGCGGGAGGTTACAATGAGCAGTTCTTC. This chain joins TRBV18 and TRBJ2-1; 10 bases fit TRBD2. The CDR3 has 15 amino acids. The trim removed 3 bases at V and 4 bases at J, leaving 3 bases unmatched. Germline V gene lookup returns CDR1 KGHSH and CDR2 LQKENI.

CDR3 nucleotide sequence: TGCGCCAGCAGCCACGGACAGGGCTTGTACGAGCAGTACTTC. This sequence encodes CASSHGQGLYEQYF. The V call is TRBV5-1, the J call TRBJ2-7; TRBD1 matches 8 bases. V gave up 4 bases and J gave up 4 bases; unmatched junction bases: 7. Germline lookup yields CDR1 SGHRS and CDR2 YFSETQ. There are 14 residues in the CDR3. The whole variable domain, remainder taken from reference TRBV5-1 and TRBJ2-7, is KAGVTQTPRYLIKTRGQQVTLSCSPISGHRSVSWYQQTPGQGLQFLFEYFSETQRNKGNFPGRFSGRQFSNSRSEMNVSTLELGDSALYLCASSHGQGLYEQYFGPGTRLTVT.

The chain joins TRBV28 to TRBJ2-7, with 8 bases lining up with TRBD1. Germline V gene sequence: CDR1 MDHEN, CDR2 SYDVKM. The CDR3 sequence is 13 residues long. V lost 8 bases and J lost 8; bases outside the gene matches: 11. CDR3 protein: CASLGQGLPKQYF. CDR3 nucleotides: TGTGCCAGCCTCGGACAGGGCCTGCCCAAGCAGTACTTC.

The chain uses TRBV6-5 and TRBJ2-4, with 8 bases that match TRBD1. The V gene's germline CDR1 is MNHEY and CDR2 SVGAGI. This CDR3 spans 15 amino acids. V lost 5 bases to trimming and J lost 7 bases; unmatched junction nucleotides: 10. The CDR3: CASSPQRTGQNIQYF. For the CDR3, the DNA is TGTGCCAGCAGTCCCCAACGGACAGGGCAGAACATTCAGTACTTC.

Only one count was recorded for this clone. V is TRBV7-2 and J is TRBJ1-1; D perhaps matches TRBD1 (6 bases). V was pared by 7 bases and J by 2 bases, with 11 bases between. Germline-derived CDR1 and CDR2 are SGHTA and FQGNSA. This CDR3 spans 13 amino acids. In DNA form, the CDR3 reads TGTGCCAGCAAAGTACAGGGAAACACTGAAGCTTTCTTT. Amino acid sequence: CASKVQGNTEAFF.

The chain is built from TRBV5-1 and TRBJ2-5, with a tentative D call TRBD2 (6 bases). CDR1 is SGHRS, CDR2 YFSETQ, per germline. Trimming cost V 3 bases and J 2 bases, with 17 bases left between them. CDR3 length: 16 residues. This CDR3 is CASSSRLVTPQETQYF. CDR3 nucleotides: TGCGCCAGCAGCTCAAGACTAGTCACCCCGCAAGAGACCCAGTACTTC.

V is TRBV5-4 and J is TRBJ2-5; 7 nucleotides agree with TRBD1. The junction had 6 bases not matched to a gene; V was cut back by 4 bases and J by 9 bases. The CDR3 has 12 amino acids. The germline gives CDR1 SGHNT, CDR2 YYREEE (reference sequence). DNA for the CDR3: TGTGCCAGCAGCCAGTCACAGGGGCCCCAGTACTTC. Translating it yields CASSQSQGPQYF.

This chain joins TRBV7-3 and TRBJ1-1; weak D call: TRBD1 (5 bases). Trimming pared 5 bases from V and 5 bases from J, leaving 12 bases between. The CDR3 extends over 13 amino acids. The germline gives CDR1 SGHTA, CDR2 FQGTGA. The CDR3 sequence: CASSLNRYTEAFF. CDR3 DNA sequence: TGTGCCAGCAGCCTAAACAGGTATACTGAAGCTTTCTTT.

The V and J genes are TRBV6-1 and TRBJ1-2; 8 nucleotides line up with TRBD1. CDR1 is MNHNS and CDR2 is SASEGT in the germline V gene. The CDR3 length is 14 residues. Trimming cost V 5 bases and J 2 bases; bases outside gene matches: 4. The CDR3 protein is CASSFPGGNYGYTF. CDR3 sequence (DNA): TGTGCCAGCAGTTTCCCAGGGGGCAACTATGGCTACACCTTC.

The chain joins TRBV5-3 to TRBJ2-7; 13 nucleotides match TRBD2. TRBV5-3 is known as an ORF, though its function is uncertain. This CDR3 contains 15 residues. V shed 3 bases, J shed 3 bases, and the junction held 3 bases outside the gene matches. CDR3 DNA: TGTGCCAGAAGCTCTAGGACTAGCGGGGGCTACGAGCAGTACTTC. Its translation: CARSSRTSGGYEQYF.

This clone was seen just once. J is TRBJ1-2 and V is TRBV28; 10 positions agree with TRBD1. Germline loops: CDR1 MDHEN, CDR2 SYDVKM. The CDR3 sequence is 19 residues long. Trimming removed 4 bases from V and 6 bases from J; junction bases left unmatched: 20. The CDR3 loop is CASSSLSAGTGVGEDGYTF. The CDR3 bases are TGTGCCAGCAGTTCCCTCTCGGCCGGGACAGGGGTGGGTGAGGATGGCTACACCTTC.

This clone has more than one count but fewer than ten. The chain's CDR3 is CAIRSGYTGELFF. The CDR3 region has the DNA TGTGCCATCCGGAGCGGATACACCGGGGAGCTGTTTTTT. J is TRBJ2-2 and V is TRBV28; D may be TRBD2 (5 bases). Germline values: CDR1 MDHEN, CDR2 SYDVKM. The CDR3 totals 13 residues. The V and J ends lost 10 bases and 3 bases respectively, with 12 bases between them.